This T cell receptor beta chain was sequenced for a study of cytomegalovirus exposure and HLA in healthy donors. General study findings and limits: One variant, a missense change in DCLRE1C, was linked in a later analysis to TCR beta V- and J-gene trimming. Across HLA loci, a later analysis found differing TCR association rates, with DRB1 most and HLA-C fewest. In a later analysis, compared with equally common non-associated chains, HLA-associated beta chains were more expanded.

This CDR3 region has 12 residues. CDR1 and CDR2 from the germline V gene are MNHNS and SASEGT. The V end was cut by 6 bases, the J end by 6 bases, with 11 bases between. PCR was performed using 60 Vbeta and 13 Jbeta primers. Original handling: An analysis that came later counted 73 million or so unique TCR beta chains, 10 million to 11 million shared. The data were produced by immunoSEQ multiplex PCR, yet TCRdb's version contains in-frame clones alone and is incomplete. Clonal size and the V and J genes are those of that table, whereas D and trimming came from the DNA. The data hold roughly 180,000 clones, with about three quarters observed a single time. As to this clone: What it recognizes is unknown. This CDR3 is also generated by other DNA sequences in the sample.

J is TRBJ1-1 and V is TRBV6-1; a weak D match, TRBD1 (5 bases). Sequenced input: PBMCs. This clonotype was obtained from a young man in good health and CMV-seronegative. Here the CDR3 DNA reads TGTGCCAGCAGATTGGGGGGGGCTGAAGCTTTCTTT. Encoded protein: CASRLGGAEAFF.